This T cell receptor (beta chain) was identified during a study of cytomegalovirus exposure and HLA in healthy donors. Study outcomes and limitations: There were reportedly fewer N-insertions in an Asian-associated ancestry cluster than the approximately 600-donor mean, in a later analysis. CMV serostatus alone was available as immune exposure information. Later work associated fewer than 20,000 TCR beta sequences with HLA alleles at 0.05 false discovery rate. The study flagged about 150 TCR beta chains as cytomegalovirus-associated.

This CDR3 contains 15 residues. Trimming took 1 base from V and 2 from J; bases not matched to a gene: 5. Germline-derived CDR1 and CDR2 are SGHTA and FQGNSA. A multiplex PCR was run with 60 Vbeta primers and 13 Jbeta primers. TCRdb's table, derived via immunoSEQ multiplex PCR, lists solely in-frame clones and lacks some. The data hold roughly 200,000 clones, with 8.5% to 10% observed a single time. This clone was detected only once. Its antigen remains unknown. This sequence joins TRBV7-2 and TRBJ2-7; 7 bases are shared with TRBD2. The sample consisted of PBMCs. This sequence originates from a woman aged 25 to 45 in good health and CMV-seropositive. The CDR3 protein is CASSLVTSGTYEQYF. In DNA, the CDR3 is TGTGCCAGCAGCTTAGTAACCAGCGGGACCTACGAGCAGTACTTC.